This T cell receptor beta chain was sequenced during a study of control samples from healthy donors and cancer patients. The repertoire was sequenced with immunoSEQ multiplex PCR; TCRdb's copy has only in-frame clones and lacks some. Among about 51,000 clones, about 80% were seen once, and the ten largest hold about 9.5%. Germline CDR1 is SGHTS and CDR2 is YDEGEE. This CDR3 has 16 amino acids. V was cut by 5 bases and J by 0 bases, with 17 bases left in between. V gene TRBV5-8 combines with J gene TRBJ1-1; D is perhaps TRBD1 (5 bases). Sequencing was done on a sample of blood. This TCR was recovered from a man in his 70s in good health. CDR3: CASSSQEGPMNTEAFF. The CDR3 DNA reads as TGTGCCAGCAGTTCACAGGAGGGGCCCATGAACACTGAAGCTTTCTTT.